Given below is one T cell receptor (beta chain) in context. TCRdb reprocessed the 5' RACE reads via MiXCR and lists one record per CDR3 protein. Counted here are approximately 340,000 distinct CDR3 sequences, roughly 14% occurring once; the ten biggest clones make up approximately 0.99%. V lost 1 base, J lost 0 bases, and 5 bases stayed unmatched. The germline V gene encodes CDR1 SGHRS and CDR2 YFSETQ. The CDR3 spans 18 residues. This entry belongs to a study of CD8 T cells in ankylosing spondylitis. The chain is built from TRBV5-1 and TRBJ2-6; TRBD1 matches at 9 bases. The TCR sequence derives from a male donor with ankylosing spondylitis or in good health (not recorded which). The specimen was blood, either unsorted or a sorted T cell fraction (not recorded which). CDR3 amino acids: CASSLPGTGSSGANVLTF. The DNA for the CDR3 is TGCGCCAGCAGCTTGCCAGGGACAGGGAGCTCTGGGGCCAACGTCCTGACTTTC.